The 27 T cell receptor beta chains given below trace back to one sample, sequenced in a study of read filtering for tumor transcriptome and immune sequencing. Molecular barcoded adaptors covering alpha/delta and beta/gamma chains were used on approximately 400 ng RNA. TCRdb analysed the reads with MiXCR anew, one entry per CDR3 protein. Of tens of thousands of distinct CDR3 sequences in the sample, 20% to 25% are singletons; the top ten hold about an eighth. Sequencing was carried out using a population of CD138-negative cells sorted from bone marrow. The receptors originated from a donor at least 40 years old with multiple myeloma.

This clonotype was recorded at least ten times. The chain uses TRBV3-1 and TRBJ2-7, with D unresolved. The CDR3 extends over 14 amino acids. Per germline, CDR1 LGHDT and CDR2 YNNKEL (reference sequence). With 0 bases removed from V and 5 bases from J, the gap between germline ends came to 11 bases. The CDR3 region has the DNA TGTGCCAGCAGCCAAGATCGGTTGGTACACGAGCAGTACTTC. It translates to CASSQDRLVHEQYF.

This clonotype was observed many times. V and J are TRBV12-3 or TRBV12-4 and TRBJ1-5; perhaps TRBD1 as D (5 bases). Trimming took off 5 bases at V and 6 bases at J, with 17 bases between the two ends. The CDR3 totals 15 residues. The CDR3 region is CASSPTRQGGQPQHF. Written as DNA, the CDR3 is TGTGCCAGCAGTCCAACGAGGCAGGGTGGTCAGCCCCAGCATTTT.

This clonotype was counted many times. This chain connects TRBV7-9 to TRBJ1-5, with 7 nucleotides matching TRBD1. The CDR3 has 15 amino acids. The V gene's germline CDR1 is SEHNR and CDR2 FQNEAQ (reference sequence). V trimming: 4 bases; J trimming: 4 bases; junction bases outside the gene matches: 7. The CDR3 coding sequence is TGTGCCAGCAGCTCCCAGGGGGACTATAATCAGCCCCAGCATTTT. It encodes CASSSQGDYNQPQHF.

This clonotype was observed many times. The chain links TRBV7-2 to TRBJ2-3, with D perhaps given as TRBD1 or TRBD2 (5 bases each). The CDR3 covers 12 residues. V was cut by 5 bases and J by 7 bases, with 10 bases left in between. CDR1 SGHTA and CDR2 FQGNSA come from the germline V gene. CDR3 region: CASSRGGNTQYF. The CDR3 DNA sequence: TGTGCCAGCAGCCGGGGCGGAAATACGCAGTATTTT.

This clonotype was seen many times. V gene TRBV7-9 combines with J gene TRBJ2-1; D may be TRBD1 or TRBD2 (5 bases each). The CDR3 is 14 residues long. From germline, CDR1 is SEHNR and CDR2 FQNEAQ (reference sequence). Between the trimmed V and J ends, which lost 2 bases and 9 bases, there was a span of 14 bases. The CDR3 is CASSLRSGAGEQFF. CDR3 coding DNA: TGTGCCAGCAGCTTACGATCCGGGGCCGGTGAGCAGTTCTTC.

The rearrangement links TRBV6-5 to TRBJ1-2; 8 bases align to TRBD1. Germline CDR1 and CDR2: MNHEY and SVGAGI. This CDR3 is built from 15 residues. V lost 5 bases, J lost 8 bases, and 13 bases stayed unmatched. CDR3 loop: CASSLAPTGVRGYTF. The CDR3 DNA is TGTGCCAGCAGTCTTGCCCCGACAGGGGTGAGGGGCTACACCTTC.

This clonotype turned up a few times. This rearrangement joins TRBV30 to TRBJ2-7, with 10 positions matching TRBD1. Looked up from germline, CDR1 is GTSNPN and CDR2 is SVGIG (reference sequence). The CDR3 is 13 amino acids. V lost 4 bases to trimming and J lost 9 bases; unmatched junction nucleotides: 9. The CDR3 sequence is CAWNGQGVKGQYF. The CDR3 nucleotides are TGTGCCTGGAATGGACAGGGGGTGAAGGGGCAGTACTTC.

As to this clonotype: One base away lies a much larger clone, so this may be a sequencing read error. The chain couples TRBV6-6 to TRBJ1-1; D unresolved. In germline, CDR1 is MNHNY, CDR2 SVGAGI (reference sequence). V shed 5 bases and J shed 0 bases, with 10 bases lying between them. The CDR3 totals 14 residues. The CDR3 DNA is TGTGCCAGCAGTGGGTTAGACATGAACACTGAAGCTTTCTTT. It yields the protein CASSGLDMNTEAFF.

At least ten counts were recorded for this clonotype. The chain employs TRBV28 and TRBJ1-5, with D perhaps matching TRBD1 (5 bases). Germline V gene lookup returns CDR1 MDHEN and CDR2 SYDVKM. V was shortened by 7 bases and J by 0 bases, with 10 bases between the two germline ends. CDR3 length: 14 residues. In DNA form, the CDR3 reads TGTGCCAGCAACGGGGACCTTAGCAATCAGCCCCAGCATTTT. Residues: CASNGDLSNQPQHF.

On this clonotype: One end of the junction varies from germline; a read error may be responsible. The chain couples TRBV7-9 to TRBJ2-5, with D unclear. CDR1 and CDR2 from the germline V gene are SEHNR and FQNEAQ (reference sequence). The CDR3 is 14 residues long. DNA for the CDR3: TGTGCCAGCAGCTTCCCCAGGTGTGAAGAGACCCTGTACTTC. Translated: CASSFPRCEETLYF.

This clonotype was found many times. The rearrangement links TRBV7-8 to TRBJ2-7, with D hard to call. The germline V gene has CDR1 SGHVS and CDR2 FQNEAQ. The CDR3 has 14 residues. The V end was cut by 5 bases, the J end by 0 bases, with 11 bases between. Written as DNA, the CDR3 is TGTGCCAGCAGCCTTTACCCAAGCTCCTACGAGCAGTACTTC. Translating gives CASSLYPSSYEQYF.

V usage is TRBV5-5 and J usage is TRBJ2-5; D is perhaps TRBD2 (5 bases). The CDR3 extends over 14 amino acids. V lost 3 bases and J 2 bases, leaving 11 bases between the germline ends. CDR1 and CDR2 from the germline V gene are SGHKS and YYEKEE (reference sequence). CDR3 sequence reads: CASSSLGGQETQYF. The CDR3 DNA follows: TGTGCCAGCAGCTCTCTAGGAGGACAAGAGACCCAGTACTTC.

The V gene is TRBV2, the J gene TRBJ2-4, with D uncertain. The V end was cut by 9 bases, the J end by 0 bases, with 18 bases between. CDR1 SNHLY and CDR2 FYNNEI come from the germline V gene. The CDR3 is made up of 16 amino acids. Here the CDR3 DNA reads TGTGCCAGTCAGGCAAGCGTCCCGTTAGCCAAAAACATTCAGTACTTC. This codes for CASQASVPLAKNIQYF. Based on the CDR3 plus reference TRBV2 and TRBJ2-4, the full variable domain is EPEVTQTPSHQVTQMGQEVILRCVPISNHLYFYWYRQILGQKVEFLVSFYNNEISEKSEIFDDQFSVERPDGSNFTLKIRSTKLEDSAMYFCASQASVPLAKNIQYFGAGTRLSVL.

This clonotype was observed at least ten times. This chain connects TRBV7-9 to TRBJ1-1, with a weak D call TRBD1 (6 bases). The V gene lost 5 bases and the J gene lost 5 bases, with 21 bases spanning the gap. Germline assignment: CDR1 SEHNR and CDR2 FQNEAQ (reference sequence). The CDR3 covers 16 residues. CDR3 in amino acids: CASSHLEGRGGTEAFF. CDR3 coding DNA: TGTGCCAGCAGCCACCTTGAGGGCAGGGGAGGAACTGAAGCTTTCTTT. The variable domain in full, with the rest retrieved from reference TRBV7-9 and TRBJ1-1, is DTGVSQNPRHKITKRGQNVTFRCDPISEHNRLYWYRQTLGQGPEFLTYFQNEAQLEKSRLLSDRFSAERPKGSFSTLEIQRTEQGDSAMYLCASSHLEGRGGTEAFFGQGTRLTVV.

Of note for this clonotype: A much larger clone lies one base from this, so it may be a read error. This chain links TRBV5-4 with TRBJ2-1, with 12 bases lining up with TRBD2. The CDR3 is made up of 16 amino acids. From germline, CDR1 is SGHNT and CDR2 YYREEE (reference sequence). CDR3 region: CVSSKSTSGGYNEQFF. The CDR3 nucleotides read TGTGTCAGCAGCAAGTCTACTAGCGGGGGGTACAATGAGCAGTTCTTC.

This clonotype was seen a handful of times. This chain connects TRBV5-1 to TRBJ2-5; 10 nucleotides match TRBD2. V was clipped by 4 bases and J by 4 bases; unmatched bases: 10. This CDR3 has 16 amino acids. Germline CDR1 reads SGHRS; CDR2 reads YFSETQ. CDR3 loop: CASSLAGATRVETQYF. Here the CDR3 DNA reads TGCGCCAGCAGCCTAGCGGGGGCGACTCGTGTAGAGACCCAGTACTTC.

This clonotype was seen ten or more times. V is TRBV19 and J is TRBJ1-1; no reliable D call. The CDR3 is made up of 15 amino acids. Germline-derived CDR1 and CDR2 are LNHDA and SQIVND (reference sequence). Trimming took off 4 bases at V and 3 bases at J, with 15 bases between the two ends. CDR3 DNA: TGTGCCAGTAGTACCTCCTTTCATGGAGACACTGAAGCTTTCTTT. Translated, it gives CASSTSFHGDTEAFF.

This clonotype was seen at least ten times. This sequence joins TRBV12-3 or TRBV12-4 and TRBJ1-1; 7 bases are shared with TRBD1. This CDR3 spans 14 amino acids. With V trimmed by 8 bases and J by 2 bases, 8 bases remained unmatched. The CDR3, as DNA: TGTGCCAGCGGAAAACAGGGGATAAACACTGAAGCTTTCTTT. Translation gives CASGKQGINTEAFF.

This clonotype has a handful of counts. One junction end disagrees with the germline gene, perhaps due to a read error. CDR3 in amino acids: CASCLDITGELFF. In DNA, the CDR3 is TGCGCCAGCTGCTTGGATATCACCGGGGAGCTGTTTTTT. J is TRBJ2-2 and V is TRBV5-1; D unresolved. Germline CDR1 is SGHRS and CDR2 is YFSETQ. This CDR3 has 13 residues.

This clonotype was recorded at least ten times. This chain uses TRBV7-8 with TRBJ2-6, with D unresolved. Trimming pared 5 bases from V and 3 bases from J, leaving 5 bases between. This CDR3 has 13 amino acids. The germline V gene has CDR1 SGHVS and CDR2 FQNEAQ. CDR3 protein: CASSPHGANVLTF. CDR3 DNA sequence: TGTGCCAGCAGCCCCCATGGGGCCAACGTCCTGACTTTC.

On this clonotype: This may stem from a read error, because a much larger clone lies one nucleotide away. This sequence joins TRBV6-5 and TRBJ1-1, with D perhaps matching TRBD1 (5 bases). This CDR3 is built from 15 residues. Germline-derived CDR1 and CDR2 are MNHEY and SVGAGI. V dropped 2 bases and J dropped 7 bases, with 17 bases sitting between them. Here the CDR3 reads CASSYRSGWSIEAFF. CDR3 coding DNA: TGTGCCAGCAGTTACAGGTCAGGGTGGAGCATTGAAGCTTTCTTT.

This clonotype came up many times. V gene TRBV12-3 or TRBV12-4 combines with J gene TRBJ1-1; TRBD1 matches at 8 bases. The CDR3 spans 12 residues. The ends lost 7 bases at V and 9 bases at J; junction bases unmatched: 7. This chain's CDR3 is CASTQTGGQAFF. The CDR3 DNA reads TGTGCCAGCACCCAAACAGGGGGACAAGCTTTCTTT.

The table lists this clonotype with many counts. The CDR3 DNA reads TGCGCCAGCAGCCATCTCGGACGGATTAATCAGCCCCAGCATTTT. This encodes CASSHLGRINQPQHF. This sequence joins TRBV4-1 and TRBJ1-5; no clear D. The V end lost 3 bases, the J end lost 4 bases, and 13 bases lay between the germline ends. This CDR3 region has 15 residues. CDR1 MGHRA and CDR2 YSYEKL come from the germline V gene.

This clonotype appeared a few times. This sequence joins TRBV2 and TRBJ1-2; a weak D match, TRBD1 (6 bases). V was trimmed by 6 bases and J by 4 bases, leaving 15 bases between them. Per the germline V gene, CDR1 is SNHLY and CDR2 is FYNNEI. This CDR3 is 14 amino acids long. CDR3 DNA sequence: TGTGCCAGCAGGGGCGGGGGCGCCTTCTATGGCTACACCTTC. Protein: CASRGGGAFYGYTF.

This sequence joins TRBV5-1 and TRBJ1-5, with 7 positions matching TRBD1. The CDR3 has 14 residues. V shed 4 bases, J shed 6 bases, and the junction held 7 bases outside the gene matches. The V gene's germline CDR1 is SGHRS and CDR2 YFSETQ. CDR3 sequence: CASSPWDSTQPQHF. The CDR3 DNA follows: TGCGCCAGCAGCCCCTGGGACAGTACTCAGCCCCAGCATTTT.

In this sample, this clonotype turned up many times. This chain joins TRBV24-1 and TRBJ1-1, with unresolved D. The CDR3 contains 14 residues. CDR1 and CDR2 from the germline V gene are KGHDR and SFDVKD. Trimming stripped 3 bases from V and 11 bases from J, with 18 bases between. CDR3 protein: CATSDPGVSAGAFF. In DNA form, the CDR3 reads TGTGCCACCAGTGATCCAGGCGTGTCAGCCGGGGCTTTCTTT.

The chain combines TRBV2 with TRBJ2-7, with D maybe TRBD2 (5 bases). The CDR3 sequence is 15 residues long. V was shortened by 3 bases and J by 2 bases, with 14 bases between the two germline ends. CDR1 and CDR2 (germline): SNHLY, FYNNEI. The CDR3 DNA is TGTGCCAGCAGTGATTCCAGCGAGGGCCCCTACGAGCAGTACTTC. Translating gives CASSDSSEGPYEQYF.